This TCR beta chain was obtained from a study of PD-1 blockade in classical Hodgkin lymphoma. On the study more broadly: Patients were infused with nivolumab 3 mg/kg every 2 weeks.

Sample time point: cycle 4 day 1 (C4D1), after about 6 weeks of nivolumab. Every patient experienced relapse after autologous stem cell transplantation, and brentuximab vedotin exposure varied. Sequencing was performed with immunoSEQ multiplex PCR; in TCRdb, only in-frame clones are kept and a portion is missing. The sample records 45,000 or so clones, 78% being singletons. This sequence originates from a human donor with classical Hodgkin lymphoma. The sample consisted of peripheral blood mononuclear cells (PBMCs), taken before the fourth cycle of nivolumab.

CDR3 DNA: TGCGCCAGCAGCTACGGGTCTCAACCTAACTATGGCTACACCTTC. Translated, it gives CASSYGSQPNYGYTF. The gene calls are TRBV5-1 and TRBJ1-2; no definite D call. CDR3 size: 15 residues. Trimming removed 3 bases from V and 0 bases from J, with 12 bases in between. Germline V lookup: CDR1 SGHRS, CDR2 YFSETQ.